This TCR beta chain was sequenced during a study of blood T cell repertoires in COVID-19. Study-wide context: COVID-19 samples from acute and convalescent phases originated in the United States, Italy and Spain.

This table comes from immunoSEQ multiplex PCR, and its TCRdb copy is limited to in-frame clones, with some not included. Among about 190,000 clones listed, 88% were seen once. V lost 1 base to trimming and J lost 3 bases; unmatched junction nucleotides: 10. Germline values: CDR1 MGHRA, CDR2 YSYEKL. The CDR3 is 19 amino acids. Sequencing was carried out using peripheral blood. The receptor was derived from a man younger than 40 with acute or convalescent COVID-19. This chain connects TRBV4-1 to TRBJ2-1; TRBD2 matches at 12 bases. CDR3 in DNA: TGCGCCAGCAGCCAAGTCCGCCTAGCGGGGGGGCCATTCTACAATGAGCAGTTCTTC. Protein sequence: CASSQVRLAGGPFYNEQFF.